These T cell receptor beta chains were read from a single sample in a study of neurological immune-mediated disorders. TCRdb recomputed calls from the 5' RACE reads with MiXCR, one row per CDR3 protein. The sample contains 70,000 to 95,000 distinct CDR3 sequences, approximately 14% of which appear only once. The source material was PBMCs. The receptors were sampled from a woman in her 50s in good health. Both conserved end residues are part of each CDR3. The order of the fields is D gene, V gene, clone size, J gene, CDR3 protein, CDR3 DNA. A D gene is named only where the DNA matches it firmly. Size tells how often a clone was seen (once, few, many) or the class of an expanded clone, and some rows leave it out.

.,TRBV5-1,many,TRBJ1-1,CASSLGPGELGTEAFF,TGCGCCAGCAGCTTGGGGCCAGGGGAGCTGGGCACTGAAGCTTTCTTT
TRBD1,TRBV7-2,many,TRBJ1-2,CASSSRDRGNGYTF,TGTGCCAGCAGCTCCCGGGACAGGGGGAATGGCTACACCTTC
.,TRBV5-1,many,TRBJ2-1,CASSSGIGNYNEQFF,TGCGCCAGCAGTTCAGGGATTGGAAACTACAATGAGCAGTTCTTC
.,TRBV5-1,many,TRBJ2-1,CASSGAQSSYNEQFF,TGCGCCAGCAGCGGGGCACAAAGCTCCTACAATGAGCAGTTCTTC
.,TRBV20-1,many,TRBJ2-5,CSARYRAEEAQYF,TGCAGTGCTAGGTACAGGGCGGAAGAGGCCCAGTACTTC
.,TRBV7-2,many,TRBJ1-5,CASSRTDQPQHF,TGTGCCAGCAGCCGAACGGATCAGCCCCAGCATTTT
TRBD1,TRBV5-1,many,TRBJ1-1,CASSLGQGGANTEAFF,TGCGCCAGCAGCTTGGGGCAGGGGGGGGCGAACACTGAAGCTTTCTTT
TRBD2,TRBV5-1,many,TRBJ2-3,CASSEEAGGTDTQYF,TGCGCCAGCAGCGAAGAAGCGGGAGGCACAGATACGCAGTATTTT
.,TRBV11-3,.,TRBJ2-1,CASSLDLDEQFF,TGTGCCAGCAGCTTAGATCTCGATGAGCAGTTCTTC
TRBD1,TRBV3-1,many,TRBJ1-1,CASSHGDSRRDTEAFF,TGTGCCAGCAGCCACGGGGACAGCCGAAGAGACACTGAAGCTTTCTTT
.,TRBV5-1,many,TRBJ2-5,CASSLGAGDGQETQYF,TGCGCCAGCAGCTTGGGGGCAGGGGACGGCCAAGAGACCCAGTACTTC
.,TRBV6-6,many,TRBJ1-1,CASRIGYGGAFF,TGTGCCAGCAGAATAGGGTACGGCGGAGCTTTCTTT
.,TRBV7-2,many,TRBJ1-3,CASSLGQAGNTIYF,TGTGCCAGCAGCTTAGGGCAGGCCGGAAACACCATATATTTT
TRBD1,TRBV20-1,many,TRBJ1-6,CSAIGTAQGMDSPLHF,TGCAGTGCGATTGGGACAGCCCAGGGGATGGATTCACCCCTCCACTTT
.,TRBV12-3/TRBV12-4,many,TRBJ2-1,CASSTGDNEQFF,TGTGCCAGCAGTACCGGAGACAATGAGCAGTTCTTC
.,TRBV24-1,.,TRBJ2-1,CATSDLHRGGDEQFF,TGTGCCACCAGTGATTTACACAGGGGAGGTGATGAGCAGTTCTTC
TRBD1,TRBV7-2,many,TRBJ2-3,CASSYTPTGGSTDTQYF,TGTGCCAGCAGCTACACACCGACAGGGGGGAGCACAGATACGCAGTATTTT
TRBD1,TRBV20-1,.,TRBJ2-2,CSARRQGTGELFF,TGCAGTGCTCGGAGACAGGGGACCGGGGAGCTGTTTTTT
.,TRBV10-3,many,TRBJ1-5,CAISTGFRSNQPQHF,TGTGCCATCAGTACTGGGTTTAGAAGCAATCAGCCCCAGCATTTT
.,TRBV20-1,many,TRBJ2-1,CSAGLGANEQFF,TGCAGTGCCGGCCTGGGAGCGAATGAGCAGTTCTTC
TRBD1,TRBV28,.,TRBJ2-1,CASTLRARGWSEQFF,TGTGCCAGCACCCTCCGAGCCAGGGGGTGGAGTGAGCAGTTCTTC
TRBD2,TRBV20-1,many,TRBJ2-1,CSAFLAGTYNEQFF,TGCAGTGCATTCCTAGCGGGCACCTACAATGAGCAGTTCTTC
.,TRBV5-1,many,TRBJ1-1,CASSVEGEGPHTEAFF,TGCGCCAGCAGCGTGGAGGGGGAAGGCCCCCACACTGAAGCTTTCTTT
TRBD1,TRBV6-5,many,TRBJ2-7,CASSTGTGGYYEQYF,TGTGCCAGCAGCACCGGGACAGGAGGCTACTACGAGCAGTACTTC
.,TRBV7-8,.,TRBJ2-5,CASSQEPRPWETQYF,TGTGCCAGCAGCCAAGAACCAAGACCCTGGGAGACCCAGTACTTC
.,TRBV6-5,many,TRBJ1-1,CASSLDRNLNTEAFF,TGTGCCAGCAGTTTAGACAGGAATCTGAACACTGAAGCTTTCTTT
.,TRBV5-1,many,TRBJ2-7,CASSLGDGRLEEYF,TGCGCCAGCAGCTTGGGGGATGGTAGATTGGAGGAGTACTTC
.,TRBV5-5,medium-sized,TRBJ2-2,CASSLLAGGTGELFF,TGTGCCAGCAGCTTGCTAGCCGGGGGCACCGGGGAGCTGTTTTTT
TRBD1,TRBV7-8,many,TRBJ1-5,CASSLRTGNNQPQHF,TGTGCCAGCAGCTTAAGGACAGGGAACAATCAGCCCCAGCATTTT
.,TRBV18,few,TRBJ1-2,CASSPAGGTVYGYTF,TGTGCCAGCTCACCTGCTGGGGGAACAGTCTATGGCTACACCTTC
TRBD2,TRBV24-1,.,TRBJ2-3,CATSGRGGADTQYF,TGTGCCACCAGTGGGCGCGGGGGGGCAGATACGCAGTATTTT
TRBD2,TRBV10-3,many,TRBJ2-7,CAISESRGRYIDEQYF,TGTGCCATCAGTGAGTCTCGCGGGAGATATATCGACGAGCAGTACTTC
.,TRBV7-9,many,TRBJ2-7,CASSLDGRDYEQYF,TGTGCCAGCAGCCTAGATGGCAGGGACTACGAGCAGTACTTC
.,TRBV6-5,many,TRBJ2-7,CASSSPNFYEQYF,TGTGCCAGCAGTTCCCCGAACTTCTACGAGCAGTACTTC
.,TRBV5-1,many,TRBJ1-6,CASSLGRTDSPLHF,TGCGCCAGCAGCCTGGGAAGGACGGACTCACCCCTCCACTTT
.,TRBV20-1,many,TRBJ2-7,CSASKGYEQYF,TGCAGTGCTAGTAAGGGTTACGAGCAGTACTTC
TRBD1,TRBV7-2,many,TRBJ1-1,CASSPSGGQGARAFF,TGTGCCAGCAGCCCCTCCGGCGGACAGGGGGCGCGAGCTTTCTTT